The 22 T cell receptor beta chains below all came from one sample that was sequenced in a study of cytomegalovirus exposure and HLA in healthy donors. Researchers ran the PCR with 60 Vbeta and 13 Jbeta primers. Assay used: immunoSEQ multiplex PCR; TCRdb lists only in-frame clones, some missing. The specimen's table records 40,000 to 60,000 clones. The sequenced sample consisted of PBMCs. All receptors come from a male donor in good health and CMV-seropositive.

The chain's CDR3 is CASTPTGTGFVTEAFF. The CDR3 DNA reads as TGCGCCAGCACCCCAACCGGGACAGGGTTTGTCACTGAAGCTTTCTTT. The rearrangement links TRBV5-1 to TRBJ1-1; 9 nucleotides match TRBD1. Germline CDR1 and CDR2: SGHRS and YFSETQ. The V gene end was trimmed by 6 bases and the J gene end by 4 bases; junction bases not matched to a gene: 13. This CDR3 spans 16 amino acids.

The CDR3 sequence is CATSRRGTGGEKLFF. CDR3 sequence (DNA): TGTGCCACCAGCAGAAGAGGGACAGGAGGGGAAAAACTGTTTTTT. The chain carries TRBV15 and TRBJ1-4; 8 bases fit TRBD1. The CDR3 spans 15 residues. Unmatched junction bases numbered 7, after V lost 2 bases and J lost 8 bases. Germline CDR1 reads LNHNV; CDR2 reads YYDKDF (reference sequence).

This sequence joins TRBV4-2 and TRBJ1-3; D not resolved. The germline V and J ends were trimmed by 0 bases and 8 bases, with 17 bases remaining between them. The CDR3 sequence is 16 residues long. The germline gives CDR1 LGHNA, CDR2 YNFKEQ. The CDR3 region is CASSQDGTSNGDTIYF. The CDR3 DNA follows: TGTGCCAGCAGCCAAGATGGAACCTCAAACGGGGACACCATATATTTT.

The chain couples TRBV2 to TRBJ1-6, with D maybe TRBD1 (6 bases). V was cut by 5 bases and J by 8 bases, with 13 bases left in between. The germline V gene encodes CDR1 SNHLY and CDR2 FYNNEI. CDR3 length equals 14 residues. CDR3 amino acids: CASSTGPGDSPLHF. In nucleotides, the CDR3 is TGTGCCAGCAGTACAGGGCCCGGTGATTCACCCCTCCACTTT.

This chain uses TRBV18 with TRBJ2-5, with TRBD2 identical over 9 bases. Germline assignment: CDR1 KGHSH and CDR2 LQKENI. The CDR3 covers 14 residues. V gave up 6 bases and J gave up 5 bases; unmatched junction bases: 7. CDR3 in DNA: TGTGCCAGCTCTTTGGGACTAGCCCCCGAGACCCAGTACTTC. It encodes CASSLGLAPETQYF.

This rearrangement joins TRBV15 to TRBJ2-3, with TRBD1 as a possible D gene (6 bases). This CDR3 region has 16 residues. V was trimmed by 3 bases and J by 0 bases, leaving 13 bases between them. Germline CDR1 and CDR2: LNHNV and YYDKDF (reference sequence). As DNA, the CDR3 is TGTGCCACCAGCAGCGCCGGGACATTTAGCACAGATACGCAGTATTTT. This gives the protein CATSSAGTFSTDTQYF.

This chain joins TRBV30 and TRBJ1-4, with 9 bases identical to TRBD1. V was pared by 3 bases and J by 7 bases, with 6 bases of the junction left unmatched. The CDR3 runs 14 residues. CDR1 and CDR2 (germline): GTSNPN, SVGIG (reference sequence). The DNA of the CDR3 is TGTGCCTGGAGCTGGACAGGGGCTGGTGAAAAACTGTTTTTT. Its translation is CAWSWTGAGEKLFF. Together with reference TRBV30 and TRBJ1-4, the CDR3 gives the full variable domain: SQTIHQWPATLVQPVGSPLSLECTVEGTSNPNLYWYRQAAGRGLQLLFYSVGIGQISSEVPQNLSASRPQDRQFILSSKKLLLSDSGFYLCAWSWTGAGEKLFFGSGTQLSVL.

The CDR3, as DNA: TGTGCCAGCAGCCGACGGACAGTCTCCTACAATGAGCAGTTCTTC. Protein: CASSRRTVSYNEQFF. The rearrangement uses TRBV28 and TRBJ2-1; D may be TRBD1 (6 bases). This CDR3 has 15 residues. Germline V gives CDR1 MDHEN, CDR2 SYDVKM. The V end lost 6 bases, the J end lost 0 bases, and 12 bases lay between the germline ends.

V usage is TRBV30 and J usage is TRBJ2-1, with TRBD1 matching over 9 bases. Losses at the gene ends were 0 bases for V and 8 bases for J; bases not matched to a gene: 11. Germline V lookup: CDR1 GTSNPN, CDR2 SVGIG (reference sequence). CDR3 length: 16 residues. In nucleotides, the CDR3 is TGTGCCTGGAGTGTATGGGGACAGGGCAAACGGGATGAGCAGTTCTTC. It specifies CAWSVWGQGKRDEQFF.

As DNA, the CDR3 is TGTGCCAGCCCGGGAGGACACACCGGGGAGCTGTTTTTT. This codes for CASPGGHTGELFF. The chain has TRBV28 and TRBJ2-2; 7 bases map to TRBD2. In germline, CDR1 is MDHEN, CDR2 SYDVKM. There are 13 residues in the CDR3. Trimming cost V 8 bases and J 3 bases; bases outside gene matches: 3.

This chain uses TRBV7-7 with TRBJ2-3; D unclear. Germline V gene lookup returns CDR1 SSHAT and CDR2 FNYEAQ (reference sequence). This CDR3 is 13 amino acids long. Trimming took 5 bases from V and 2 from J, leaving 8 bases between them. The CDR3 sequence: CASSEEYTDTQYF. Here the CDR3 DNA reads TGTGCCAGCAGCGAGGAATACACAGATACGCAGTATTTT.

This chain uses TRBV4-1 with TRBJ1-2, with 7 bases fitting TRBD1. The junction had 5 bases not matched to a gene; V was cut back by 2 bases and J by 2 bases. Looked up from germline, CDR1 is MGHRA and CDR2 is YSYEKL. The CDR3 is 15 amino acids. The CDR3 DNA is TGCGCCAGCAGCCAATCAGGGGGTGGAAACTATGGCTACACCTTC. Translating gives CASSQSGGGNYGYTF.

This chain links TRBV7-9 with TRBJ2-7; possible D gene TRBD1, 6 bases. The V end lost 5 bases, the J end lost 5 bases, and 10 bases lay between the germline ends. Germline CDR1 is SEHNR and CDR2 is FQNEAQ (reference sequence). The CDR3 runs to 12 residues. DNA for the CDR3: TGTGCCAGCAGCCTCCAGGGGAACGAGCAGTACTTC. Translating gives CASSLQGNEQYF.

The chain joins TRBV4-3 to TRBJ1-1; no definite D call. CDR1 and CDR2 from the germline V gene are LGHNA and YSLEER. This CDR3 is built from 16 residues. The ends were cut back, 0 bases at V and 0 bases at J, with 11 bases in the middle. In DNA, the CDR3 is TGCGCCAGCAGCCAAGATCACCAGAAACTGAACACTGAAGCTTTCTTT. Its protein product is CASSQDHQKLNTEAFF.

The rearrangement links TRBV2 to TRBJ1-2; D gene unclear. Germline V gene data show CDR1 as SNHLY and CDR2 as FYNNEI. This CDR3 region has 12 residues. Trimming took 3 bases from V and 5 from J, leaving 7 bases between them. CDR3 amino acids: CASSDSVYGYTF. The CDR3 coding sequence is TGTGCCAGCAGTGACAGCGTGTATGGCTACACCTTC.

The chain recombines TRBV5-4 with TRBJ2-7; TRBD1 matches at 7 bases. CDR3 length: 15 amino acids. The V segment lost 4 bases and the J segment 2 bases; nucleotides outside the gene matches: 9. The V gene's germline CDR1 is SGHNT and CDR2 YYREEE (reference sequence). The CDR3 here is CASSGHTGDPYEQYF. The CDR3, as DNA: TGTGCCAGCAGCGGGCACACAGGGGACCCCTACGAGCAGTACTTC.

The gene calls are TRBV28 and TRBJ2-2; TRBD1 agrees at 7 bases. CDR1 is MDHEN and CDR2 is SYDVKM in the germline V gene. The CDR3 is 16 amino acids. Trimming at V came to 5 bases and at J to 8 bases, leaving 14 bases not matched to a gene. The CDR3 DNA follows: TGTGCCAGCAGTGCTGGGACAGACGAAGTTATTGGGGAGCTGTTTTTT. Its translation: CASSAGTDEVIGELFF.

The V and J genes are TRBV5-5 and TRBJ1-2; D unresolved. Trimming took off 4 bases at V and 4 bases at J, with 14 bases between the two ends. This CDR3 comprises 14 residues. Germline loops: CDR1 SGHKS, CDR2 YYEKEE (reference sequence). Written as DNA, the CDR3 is TGTGCCAGCAGCCCGGGCGGGTTGGCCTATGGCTACACCTTC. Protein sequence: CASSPGGLAYGYTF. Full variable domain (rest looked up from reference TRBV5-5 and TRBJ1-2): DAGVTQSPTHLIKTRGQQVTLRCSPISGHKSVSWYQQVLGQGPQFIFQYYEKEERGRGNFPDRFSARQFPNYSSELNVNALLLGDSALYLCASSPGGLAYGYTFGSGTRLTVV.

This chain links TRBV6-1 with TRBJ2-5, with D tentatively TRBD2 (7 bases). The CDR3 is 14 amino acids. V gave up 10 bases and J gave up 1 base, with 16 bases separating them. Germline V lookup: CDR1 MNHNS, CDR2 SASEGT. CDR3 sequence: CATRGGPPQETQYF. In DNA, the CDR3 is TGTGCCACAAGGGGGGGCCCCCCCCAAGAGACCCAGTACTTC.

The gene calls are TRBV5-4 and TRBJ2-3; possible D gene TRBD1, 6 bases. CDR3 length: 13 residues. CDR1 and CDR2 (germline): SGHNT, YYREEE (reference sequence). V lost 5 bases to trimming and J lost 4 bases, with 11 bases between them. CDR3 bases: TGTGCCAGCAGTGGGGGCCCGGCAGATACGCAGTATTTT. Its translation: CASSGGPADTQYF.

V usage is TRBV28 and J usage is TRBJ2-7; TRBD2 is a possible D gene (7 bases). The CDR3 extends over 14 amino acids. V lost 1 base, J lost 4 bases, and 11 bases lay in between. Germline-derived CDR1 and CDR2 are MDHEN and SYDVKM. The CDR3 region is CASSLSGGAYEQYF. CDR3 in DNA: TGTGCCAGCAGTTTATCGGGGGGCGCTTACGAGCAGTACTTC. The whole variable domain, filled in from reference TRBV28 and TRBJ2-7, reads DVKVTQSSRYLVKRTGEKVFLECVQDMDHENMFWYRQDPGLGLRLIYFSYDVKMKEKGDIPEGYSVSREKKERFSLILESASTNQTSMYLCASSLSGGAYEQYFGPGTRLTVT.

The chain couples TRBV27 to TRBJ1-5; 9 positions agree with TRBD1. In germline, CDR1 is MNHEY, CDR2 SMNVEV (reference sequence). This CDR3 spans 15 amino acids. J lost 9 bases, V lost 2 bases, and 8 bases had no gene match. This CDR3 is CASSLGTGRVWPQHF. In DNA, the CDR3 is TGTGCCAGCAGTTTAGGGACAGGGCGAGTGTGGCCCCAGCATTTT.